This T cell receptor beta chain was retrieved from a study of cytomegalovirus exposure and HLA in healthy donors. In germline, CDR1 is MNHEY, CDR2 SVGAGI. V was pared by 5 bases and J by 8 bases, with 18 bases between. CDR3 length: 14 amino acids. The PCR ran on 60 Vbeta and 13 Jbeta primers. In the original workflow: A later analysis tallied tens of millions of unique TCR beta chains, about 12 million of them shared. Measured with immunoSEQ multiplex PCR; TCRdb has only the in-frame clones, and not every one. That table is the source of V, J and clone size, and D and trimming were worked out from the DNA. The sample contains roughly 130,000 clones, 70% to 75% of which appear only once. For this clone: Its specificity is unknown.

Unrecorded immune exposure was likely among donors, who were nominally healthy when sampled. Findings of the study overall: CMV serostatus was the only immune exposure information that was available. In a later analysis, HLA-associated beta chains showed higher expansion and lower generation probabilities than comparable chains.

The sequence came from a woman in her forties in good health and CMV-seropositive. The sequenced sample consisted of PBMCs. The chain joins TRBV6-5 to TRBJ1-2; a weak D match, TRBD1 (5 bases). CDR3 nucleotide sequence: TGTGCCAGCAGTGAACTGGGGCTAAGCTACGGCTACACCTTC. This encodes CASSELGLSYGYTF.